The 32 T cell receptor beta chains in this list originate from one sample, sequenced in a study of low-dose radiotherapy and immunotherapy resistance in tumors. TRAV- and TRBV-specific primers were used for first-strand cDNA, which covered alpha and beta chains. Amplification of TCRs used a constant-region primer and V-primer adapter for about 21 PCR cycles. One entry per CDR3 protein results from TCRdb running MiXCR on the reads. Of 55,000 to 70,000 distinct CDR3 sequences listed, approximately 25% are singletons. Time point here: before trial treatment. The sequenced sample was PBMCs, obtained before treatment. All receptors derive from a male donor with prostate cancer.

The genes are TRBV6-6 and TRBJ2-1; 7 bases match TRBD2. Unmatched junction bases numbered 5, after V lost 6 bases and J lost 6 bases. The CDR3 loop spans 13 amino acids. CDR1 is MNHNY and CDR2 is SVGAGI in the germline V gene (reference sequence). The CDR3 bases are TGTGCCAGCAGCTGGGGGGGGAGCAATGAGCAGTTCTTC. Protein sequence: CASSWGGSNEQFF.

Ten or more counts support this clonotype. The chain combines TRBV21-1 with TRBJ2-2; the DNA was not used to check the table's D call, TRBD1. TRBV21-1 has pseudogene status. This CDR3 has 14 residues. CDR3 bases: TGTGCCAGCCCCGGGACAGTGAACACCGGGGAGCTGTTTTTT. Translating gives CASPGTVNTGELFF.

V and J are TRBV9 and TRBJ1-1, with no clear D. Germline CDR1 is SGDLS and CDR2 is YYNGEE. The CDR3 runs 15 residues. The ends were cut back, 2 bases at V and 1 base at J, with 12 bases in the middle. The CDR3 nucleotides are TGTGCCAGCAGCGTGGACGGGGTGGAGAACACTGAAGCTTTCTTT. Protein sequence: CASSVDGVENTEAFF.

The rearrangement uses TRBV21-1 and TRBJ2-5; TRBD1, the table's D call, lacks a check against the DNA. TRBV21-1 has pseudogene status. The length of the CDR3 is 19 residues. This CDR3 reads CASSKAGGQDNKYQETQYF. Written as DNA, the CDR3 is TGTGCCAGCAGCAAAGCAGGTGGACAGGACAACAAGTACCAAGAGACCCAGTACTTC.

CDR3 DNA: TGTGCCAGCAGCTCAAGAGTGGGCGGGAGTAACTCCTACAATGAGCAGTTCTTC. It translates to CASSSRVGGSNSYNEQFF. This chain links TRBV3-1 with TRBJ2-1, with 7 bases aligning to TRBD2. In germline, CDR1 is LGHDT, CDR2 YNNKEL (reference sequence). V lost 5 bases, J lost 0 bases, and 13 bases stayed unmatched. This CDR3 contains 18 residues.

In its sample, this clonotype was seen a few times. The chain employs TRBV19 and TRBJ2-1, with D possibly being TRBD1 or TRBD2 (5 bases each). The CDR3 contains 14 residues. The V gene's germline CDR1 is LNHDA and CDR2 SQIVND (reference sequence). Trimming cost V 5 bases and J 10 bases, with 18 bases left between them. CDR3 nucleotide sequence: TGTGCCAGTAGTGAAACCGGGACCACGGGGGAGCAGTTCTTC. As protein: CASSETGTTGEQFF.

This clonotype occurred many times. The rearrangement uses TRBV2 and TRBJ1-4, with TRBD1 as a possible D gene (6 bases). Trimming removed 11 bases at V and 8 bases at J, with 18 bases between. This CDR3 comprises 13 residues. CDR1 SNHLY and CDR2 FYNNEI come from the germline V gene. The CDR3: CAGSERGEEKLFF. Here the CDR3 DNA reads TGTGCCGGGTCCGAAAGGGGGGAAGAAAAACTGTTTTTT.

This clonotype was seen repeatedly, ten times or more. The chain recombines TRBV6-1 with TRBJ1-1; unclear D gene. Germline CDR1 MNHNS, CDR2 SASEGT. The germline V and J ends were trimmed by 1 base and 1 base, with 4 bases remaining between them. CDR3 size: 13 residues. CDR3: CASSEGRNTEAFF. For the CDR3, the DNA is TGTGCCAGCAGTGAAGGCAGGAACACTGAAGCTTTCTTT.

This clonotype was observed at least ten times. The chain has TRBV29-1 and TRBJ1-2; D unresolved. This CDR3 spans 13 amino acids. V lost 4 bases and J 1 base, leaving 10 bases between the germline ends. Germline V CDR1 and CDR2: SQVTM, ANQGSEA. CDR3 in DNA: TGCAGCGTTGGGAGAGAGGGTAACTATGGCTACACCTTC. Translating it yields CSVGREGNYGYTF.

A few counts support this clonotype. CDR3: CASSLVTRGPYGYTF. CDR3 sequence (DNA): TGTGCCAGCAGTTTAGTCACCAGGGGTCCATATGGCTACACCTTC. The rearrangement links TRBV12-3 or TRBV12-4 to TRBJ1-2; D perhaps matches TRBD1 (6 bases). Trimming shortened V by 1 base and J by 5 bases, and 14 bases separated the two germline ends. This CDR3 has 15 amino acids.

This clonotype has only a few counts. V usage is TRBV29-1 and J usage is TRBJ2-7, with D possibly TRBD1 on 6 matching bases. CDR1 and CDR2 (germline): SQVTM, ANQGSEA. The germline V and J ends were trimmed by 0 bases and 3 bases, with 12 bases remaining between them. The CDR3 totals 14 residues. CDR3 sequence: CSVEDLSQGYEQYF. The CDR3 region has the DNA TGCAGCGTTGAAGATCTTTCACAGGGCTACGAGCAGTACTTC.

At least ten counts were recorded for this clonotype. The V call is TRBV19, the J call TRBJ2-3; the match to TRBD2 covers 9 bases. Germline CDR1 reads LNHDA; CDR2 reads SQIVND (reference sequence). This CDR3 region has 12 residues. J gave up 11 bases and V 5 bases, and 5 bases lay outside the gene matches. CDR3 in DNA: TGTGCCAGTAGTCCTCAGCGGGGGGAGCAGTATTTT. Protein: CASSPQRGEQYF.

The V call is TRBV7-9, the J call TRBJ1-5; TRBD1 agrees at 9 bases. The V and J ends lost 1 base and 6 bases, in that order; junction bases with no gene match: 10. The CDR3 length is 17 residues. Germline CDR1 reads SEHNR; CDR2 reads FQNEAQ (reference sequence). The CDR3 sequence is CASSLGFAGQGAQPQHF. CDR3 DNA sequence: TGTGCCAGCAGCTTAGGCTTCGCGGGACAGGGCGCTCAGCCCCAGCATTTT. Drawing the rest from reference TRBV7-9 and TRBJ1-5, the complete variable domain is DTGVSQNPRHKITKRGQNVTFRCDPISEHNRLYWYRQTLGQGPEFLTYFQNEAQLEKSRLLSDRFSAERPKGSFSTLEIQRTEQGDSAMYLCASSLGFAGQGAQPQHFGDGTRLSIL.

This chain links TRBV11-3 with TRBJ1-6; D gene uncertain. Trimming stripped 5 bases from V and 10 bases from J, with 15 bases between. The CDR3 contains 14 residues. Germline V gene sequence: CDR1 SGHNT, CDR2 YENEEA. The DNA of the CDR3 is TGTGCCAGCAGCCTGACCCAGGACTCATCACCCCTCCACTTT. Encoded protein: CASSLTQDSSPLHF.

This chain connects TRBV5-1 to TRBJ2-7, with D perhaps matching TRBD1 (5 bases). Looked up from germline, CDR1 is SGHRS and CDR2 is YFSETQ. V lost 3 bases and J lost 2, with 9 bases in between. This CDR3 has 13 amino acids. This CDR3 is CASSWTSAYEQYF. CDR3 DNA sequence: TGCGCCAGCAGCTGGACATCCGCCTACGAGCAGTACTTC.

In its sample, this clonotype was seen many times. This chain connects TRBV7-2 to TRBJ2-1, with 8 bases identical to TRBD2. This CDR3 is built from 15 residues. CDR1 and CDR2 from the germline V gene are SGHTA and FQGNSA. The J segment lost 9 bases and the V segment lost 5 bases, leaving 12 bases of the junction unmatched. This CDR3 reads CASSPGLGGKSEQFF. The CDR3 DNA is TGTGCCAGCAGCCCGGGACTAGGGGGTAAGAGTGAGCAGTTCTTC.

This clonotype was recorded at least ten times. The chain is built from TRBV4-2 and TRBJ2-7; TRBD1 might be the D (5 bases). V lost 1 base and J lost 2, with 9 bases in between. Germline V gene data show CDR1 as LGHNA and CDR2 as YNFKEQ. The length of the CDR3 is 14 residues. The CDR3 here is CASSQASGPYEQYF. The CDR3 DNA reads TGTGCCAGCAGCCAAGCGTCAGGGCCCTACGAGCAGTACTTC.

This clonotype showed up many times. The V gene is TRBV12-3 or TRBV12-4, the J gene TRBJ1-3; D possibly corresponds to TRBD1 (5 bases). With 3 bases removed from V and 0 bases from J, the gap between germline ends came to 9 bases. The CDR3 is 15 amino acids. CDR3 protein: CASSFGGPSGNTIYF. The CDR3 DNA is TGTGCCAGCAGTTTTGGGGGACCCTCTGGAAACACCATATATTTT.

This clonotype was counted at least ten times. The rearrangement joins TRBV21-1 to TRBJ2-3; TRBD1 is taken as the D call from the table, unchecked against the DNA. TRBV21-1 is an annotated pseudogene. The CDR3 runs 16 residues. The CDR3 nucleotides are TGTGCCAGCAGCAGGCACAGGGCCACAAGCACAGATACGCAGTATTTT. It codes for CASSRHRATSTDTQYF.

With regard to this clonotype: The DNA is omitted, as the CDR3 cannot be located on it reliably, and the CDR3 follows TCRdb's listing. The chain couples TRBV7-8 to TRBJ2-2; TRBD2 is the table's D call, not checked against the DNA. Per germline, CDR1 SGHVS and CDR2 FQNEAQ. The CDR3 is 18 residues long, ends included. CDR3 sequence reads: CASSLARAGGNTGELFFF.

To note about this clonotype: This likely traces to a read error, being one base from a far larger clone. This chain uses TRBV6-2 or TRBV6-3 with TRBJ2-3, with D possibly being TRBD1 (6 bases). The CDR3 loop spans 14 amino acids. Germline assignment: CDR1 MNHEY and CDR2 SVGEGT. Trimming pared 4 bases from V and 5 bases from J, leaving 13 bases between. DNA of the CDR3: TGTGCCAGCAGTTTCCCCCGGGACAAAGATACGCAGTATTTT. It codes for CASSFPRDKDTQYF.

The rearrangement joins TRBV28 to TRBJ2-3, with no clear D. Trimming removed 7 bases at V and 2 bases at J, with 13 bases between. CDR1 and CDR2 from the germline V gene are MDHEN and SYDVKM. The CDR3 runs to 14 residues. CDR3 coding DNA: TGTGCCAGCATTTCTGGTGGGAACACAGATACGCAGTATTTT. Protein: CASISGGNTDTQYF.

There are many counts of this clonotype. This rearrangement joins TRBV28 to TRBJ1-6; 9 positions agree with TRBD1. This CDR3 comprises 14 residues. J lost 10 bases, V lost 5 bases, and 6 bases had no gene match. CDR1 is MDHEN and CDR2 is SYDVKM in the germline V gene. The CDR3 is CASSPTGGGSPLHF. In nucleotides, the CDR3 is TGTGCCAGCAGTCCGACAGGGGGAGGCTCACCCCTCCACTTT.

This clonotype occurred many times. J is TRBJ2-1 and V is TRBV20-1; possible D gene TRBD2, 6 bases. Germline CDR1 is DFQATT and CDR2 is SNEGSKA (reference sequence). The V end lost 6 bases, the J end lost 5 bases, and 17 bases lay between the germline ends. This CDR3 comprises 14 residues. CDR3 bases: TGCAGTGCAAAAGGTGGGACTCTCAACAATGAGCAGTTCTTC. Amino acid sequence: CSAKGGTLNNEQFF.

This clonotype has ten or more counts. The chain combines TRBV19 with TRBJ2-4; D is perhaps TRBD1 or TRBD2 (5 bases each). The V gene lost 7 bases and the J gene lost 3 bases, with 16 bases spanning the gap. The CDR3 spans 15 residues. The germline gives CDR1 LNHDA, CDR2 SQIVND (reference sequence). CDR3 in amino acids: CASKNGGGIKNIQYF. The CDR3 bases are TGTGCCAGTAAAAATGGGGGTGGAATCAAAAACATTCAGTACTTC.

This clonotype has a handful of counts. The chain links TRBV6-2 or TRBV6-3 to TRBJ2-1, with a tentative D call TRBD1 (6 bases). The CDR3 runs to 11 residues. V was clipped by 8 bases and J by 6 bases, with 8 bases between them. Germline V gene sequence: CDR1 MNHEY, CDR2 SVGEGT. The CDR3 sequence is CASPGVNEQFF. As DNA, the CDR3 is TGTGCCAGCCCAGGGGTCAATGAGCAGTTCTTC.

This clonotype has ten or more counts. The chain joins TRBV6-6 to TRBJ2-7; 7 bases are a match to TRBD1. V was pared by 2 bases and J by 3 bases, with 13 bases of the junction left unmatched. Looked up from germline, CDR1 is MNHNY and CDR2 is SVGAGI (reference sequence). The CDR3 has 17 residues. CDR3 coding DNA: TGTGCCAGCAGTTACCGGTCCTCGACAGGGAATTACTACGAGCAGTACTTC. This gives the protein CASSYRSSTGNYYEQYF.

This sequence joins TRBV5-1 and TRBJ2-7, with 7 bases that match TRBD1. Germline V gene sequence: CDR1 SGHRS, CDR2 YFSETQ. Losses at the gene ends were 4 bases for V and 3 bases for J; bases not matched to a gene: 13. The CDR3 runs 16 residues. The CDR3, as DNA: TGCGCCAGCAGCACCAGGACAGGACTTTCAGTCTACGAGCAGTACTTC. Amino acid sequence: CASSTRTGLSVYEQYF. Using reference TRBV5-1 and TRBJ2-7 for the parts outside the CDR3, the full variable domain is KAGVTQTPRYLIKTRGQQVTLSCSPISGHRSVSWYQQTPGQGLQFLFEYFSETQRNKGNFPGRFSGRQFSNSRSEMNVSTLELGDSALYLCASSTRTGLSVYEQYFGPGTRLTVT.

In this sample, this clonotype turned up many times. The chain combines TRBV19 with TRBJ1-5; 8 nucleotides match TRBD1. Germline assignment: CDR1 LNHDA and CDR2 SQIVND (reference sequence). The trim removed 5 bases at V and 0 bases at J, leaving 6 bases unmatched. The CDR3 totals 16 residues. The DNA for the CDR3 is TGTGCCAGTAGTGCTGGGACAGGAGTTAGCAATCAGCCCCAGCATTTT. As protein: CASSAGTGVSNQPQHF.

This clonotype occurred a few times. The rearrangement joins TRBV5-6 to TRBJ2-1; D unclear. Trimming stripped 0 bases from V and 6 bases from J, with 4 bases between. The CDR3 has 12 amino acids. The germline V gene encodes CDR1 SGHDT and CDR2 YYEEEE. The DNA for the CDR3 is TGTGCCAGCAGCTTGGGGCTCAATGAGCAGTTCTTC. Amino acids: CASSLGLNEQFF.

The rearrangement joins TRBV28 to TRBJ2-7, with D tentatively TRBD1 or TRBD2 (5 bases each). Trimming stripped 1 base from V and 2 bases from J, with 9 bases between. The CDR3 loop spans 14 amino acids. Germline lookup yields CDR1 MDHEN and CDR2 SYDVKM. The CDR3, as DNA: TGTGCCAGCAGTTTATCGCCGGGGCCCTACGAGCAGTACTTC. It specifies CASSLSPGPYEQYF. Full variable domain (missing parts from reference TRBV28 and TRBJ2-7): DVKVTQSSRYLVKRTGEKVFLECVQDMDHENMFWYRQDPGLGLRLIYFSYDVKMKEKGDIPEGYSVSREKKERFSLILESASTNQTSMYLCASSLSPGPYEQYFGPGTRLTVT.

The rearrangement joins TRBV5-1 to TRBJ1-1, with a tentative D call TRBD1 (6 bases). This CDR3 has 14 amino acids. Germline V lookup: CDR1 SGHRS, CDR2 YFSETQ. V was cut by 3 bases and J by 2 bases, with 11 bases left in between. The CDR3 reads CASSWTDRNTEAFF. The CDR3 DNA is TGCGCCAGCAGCTGGACGGACAGAAACACTGAAGCTTTCTTT.